Each of the 19 T cell receptor beta chains below was sequenced from the same sample in a study of T cell responses to AZD1222 COVID-19 vaccine. TCRdb's table, derived via immunoSEQ multiplex PCR, lists solely in-frame clones and lacks some. The table lists about 140,000 clones, about 90% of them singletons. The input for sequencing was peripheral blood, taken on day 0 of AZD1222 vaccination. Receptors were obtained from an adult in good health.

This chain uses TRBV5-1 with TRBJ1-2, with D possibly matching TRBD1 (5 bases). The CDR3 is 14 residues long. Germline CDR1 and CDR2: SGHRS and YFSETQ. V shed 0 bases and J shed 4 bases, with 10 bases lying between them. The CDR3 region has the DNA TGCGCCAGCAGCTTGGGACAGTCTCTCTATGGCTACACCTTC. Amino acids: CASSLGQSLYGYTF.

V usage is TRBV7-9 and J usage is TRBJ2-5, with 8 bases identical to TRBD2. This CDR3 region has 14 residues. Germline CDR1 is SEHNR and CDR2 is FQNEAQ (reference sequence). After removal of 5 bases from V and 5 bases from J, the junction contained 7 bases not matched to a gene. The CDR3 spells CASSPGGGSETQYF. CDR3 sequence (DNA): TGTGCCAGCAGCCCCGGGGGGGGGTCGGAGACCCAGTACTTC.

V and J are TRBV18 and TRBJ2-7; 7 nucleotides agree with TRBD1. CDR1 is KGHSH and CDR2 is LQKENI in the germline V gene. V lost 3 bases, J lost 3 bases, and 2 bases stayed unmatched. This CDR3 contains 13 residues. CDR3 sequence (DNA): TGTGCCAGCTCACCGGACAGGAACTACGAGCAGTACTTC. This translates into CASSPDRNYEQYF.

This chain links TRBV3-1 (or the pseudogene TRBV3-2) with TRBJ1-4; D remains ambiguous. There are 12 residues in the CDR3. Germline CDR1 and CDR2: LGHDT and YNNKEL (reference sequence). Trimming removed 1 base at V and 8 bases at J, with 5 bases between. The CDR3 nucleotides read TGTGCCAGCAGCCAAGGGACCGAAAAACTGTTTTTT. This encodes CASSQGTEKLFF.

In this sample, this clone turned up once. The chain carries TRBV5-1 and TRBJ2-1, with D tentatively TRBD2 (6 bases). V was pared by 0 bases and J by 2 bases, with 12 bases between. CDR3 length: 16 residues. Germline V gene data show CDR1 as SGHRS and CDR2 as YFSETQ. CDR3 region: CASSLGGDVPYNEQFF. As DNA, the CDR3 is TGCGCCAGCAGCTTGGGGGGGGATGTTCCCTACAATGAGCAGTTCTTC.

The chain carries TRBV27 and TRBJ1-2; 7 bases are shared with TRBD1. This CDR3 has 14 residues. Looked up from germline, CDR1 is MNHEY and CDR2 is SMNVEV (reference sequence). Losses at the gene ends were 5 bases for V and 4 bases for J; bases not matched to a gene: 7. The CDR3 DNA is TGTGCCAGCAGTCAACAGGGGAGGAGCTATGGCTACACCTTC. Protein sequence: CASSQQGRSYGYTF.

The chain couples TRBV7-7 to TRBJ2-5, with 10 bases aligning to TRBD1. CDR1 is SSHAT and CDR2 is FNYEAQ in the germline V gene (reference sequence). J was trimmed by 5 bases and V by 5 bases; bases with no gene match: 14. This CDR3 is built from 17 residues. In DNA, the CDR3 is TGTGCCAGCAGCGACTTAGAAGGGGGACAGGGGACGGAGACCCAGTACTTC. Amino acids: CASSDLEGGQGTETQYF.

The V call is TRBV6-2 or TRBV6-3, the J call TRBJ1-5, with 7 bases aligning to TRBD1. The length of the CDR3 is 14 residues. The germline V gene has CDR1 MNHEY and CDR2 SVGEGT. After removal of 0 bases from V and 6 bases from J, the junction contained 2 bases not matched to a gene. CDR3 residues: CASSYSGGGQPQHF. Written as DNA, the CDR3 is TGTGCCAGCAGTTACTCAGGGGGCGGTCAGCCCCAGCATTTT.

The rearrangement uses TRBV5-4 and TRBJ1-3; 7 bases are a match to TRBD1. Germline CDR1 is SGHNT and CDR2 is YYREEE (reference sequence). The length of the CDR3 is 15 residues. The junction had 3 bases not matched to a gene; V was cut back by 1 base and J by 2 bases. This chain's CDR3 is CASSLYGTAGNTIYF. The CDR3, as DNA: TGTGCCAGCAGCTTGTACGGGACAGCTGGAAACACCATATATTTT.

This clone was found a few times. The chain is built from TRBV11-1 and TRBJ1-2; the D is unclear. V lost 5 bases, J lost 0 bases, and 10 bases lay in between. The CDR3 covers 14 residues. Germline V gene data show CDR1 as SGHAT and CDR2 as FQDESV (reference sequence). CDR3 sequence (DNA): TGTGCCAGCAGCCCGCAGCGTGCTAACTATGGCTACACCTTC. This gives the protein CASSPQRANYGYTF.

The chain uses TRBV5-1 and TRBJ2-5, with a weak D call TRBD2 (6 bases). CDR1 is SGHRS and CDR2 is YFSETQ in the germline V gene. The V end lost 3 bases, the J end lost 3 bases, and 12 bases lay between the germline ends. CDR3 length: 14 amino acids. CDR3 DNA: TGCGCCAGCAGCTCAACAGGAGGGAAAGAGACCCAGTACTTC. This sequence encodes CASSSTGGKETQYF.

The chain has TRBV4-1 and TRBJ1-6, with D possibly being TRBD1 (5 bases). The V end lost 8 bases, the J end lost 5 bases, and 16 bases lay between the germline ends. The CDR3 has 15 amino acids. Germline V gives CDR1 MGHRA, CDR2 YSYEKL. The CDR3 nucleotides read TGCGCCAGCTCCCCAGGTGGGGCGGATAATTCACCCCTCCACTTT. This encodes CASSPGGADNSPLHF.

The chain combines TRBV5-1 with TRBJ2-2, with TRBD1 identical over 12 bases. The V gene end was trimmed by 4 bases and the J gene end by 2 bases; junction bases not matched to a gene: 12. Germline-derived CDR1 and CDR2 are SGHRS and YFSETQ. The CDR3 contains 19 residues. The CDR3 region has the DNA TGCGCCAGCAGCGGACCGGGACAGGGGGCGTCCGATAACACCGGGGAGCTGTTTTTT. Translated: CASSGPGQGASDNTGELFF. The entire variable domain, with the rest obtained from reference TRBV5-1 and TRBJ2-2, is as follows: KAGVTQTPRYLIKTRGQQVTLSCSPISGHRSVSWYQQTPGQGLQFLFEYFSETQRNKGNFPGRFSGRQFSNSRSEMNVSTLELGDSALYLCASSGPGQGASDNTGELFFGEGSRLTVL.

This rearrangement joins TRBV27 to TRBJ1-4, with TRBD1 matching over 10 bases. Germline CDR1 MNHEY, CDR2 SMNVEV (reference sequence). The CDR3 is made up of 17 amino acids. The V segment lost 7 bases and the J segment 7 bases; nucleotides outside the gene matches: 15. As DNA, the CDR3 is TGTGCCAGCACTCACTCTTCCGGGGACAGGGGTTTTGAAAAACTGTTTTTT. It is translated as CASTHSSGDRGFEKLFF.

This clone was found once. Because the CDR3's place on the DNA is in doubt, the DNA is left out and the CDR3 is given as listed by TCRdb. V usage is TRBV30 and J usage is TRBJ2-7. The CDR3 is 15 residues long, ends included. CDR1 and CDR2 (germline): GTSNPN, SVGIG (reference sequence). The CDR3 reads CAWSVHLHGTYEQYF.

The chain has TRBV3-1 (or the pseudogene TRBV3-2) and TRBJ1-4; D remains ambiguous. Per germline, CDR1 LGHDT and CDR2 YNNKEL (reference sequence). V was pared by 1 base and J by 8 bases, with 8 bases between. This CDR3 has 13 residues. The CDR3 bases are TGTGCCAGCAGCCAAGTTGAGGGAGAAAAACTGTTTTTT. Encoded protein: CASSQVEGEKLFF.

The J gene is TRBJ1-2, the V gene TRBV15, with D possibly TRBD1 on 6 matching bases. The CDR3 sequence is 14 residues long. Trimming removed 3 bases from V and 8 bases from J, with 16 bases in between. From germline, CDR1 is LNHNV and CDR2 YYDKDF (reference sequence). The CDR3 sequence is CATSRTGGGRGYTF. The CDR3 DNA reads TGTGCCACCAGCAGGACGGGGGGCGGAAGAGGCTACACCTTC.

The rearrangement links TRBV30 to TRBJ1-4; maybe TRBD1 (5 bases). Trimming removed 5 bases from V and 7 bases from J, with 14 bases in between. From germline, CDR1 is GTSNPN and CDR2 SVGIG (reference sequence). The CDR3 contains 13 residues. The DNA of the CDR3 is TGTGCCTGGGGGACGGAACGAGGTGAAAAACTGTTTTTT. Its translation is CAWGTERGEKLFF. The full variable domain, its missing parts supplied by reference TRBV30 and TRBJ1-4, is SQTIHQWPATLVQPVGSPLSLECTVEGTSNPNLYWYRQAAGRGLQLLFYSVGIGQISSEVPQNLSASRPQDRQFILSSKKLLLSDSGFYLCAWGTERGEKLFFGSGTQLSVL.

The genes are TRBV7-2 and TRBJ2-6, with unresolved D. This CDR3 region has 15 residues. Germline V CDR1 and CDR2: SGHTA, FQGNSA. V lost 5 bases, J lost 0 bases, and 8 bases lay in between. CDR3 residues: CASSADTSGANVLTF. DNA of the CDR3: TGTGCCAGCAGCGCCGACACCTCTGGGGCCAACGTCCTGACTTTC. Based on the CDR3 plus reference TRBV7-2 and TRBJ2-6, the full variable domain is GAGVSQSPSNKVTEKGKDVELRCDPISGHTALYWYRQSLGQGLEFLIYFQGNSAPDKSGLPSDRFSAERTGGSVSTLTIQRTQQEDSAVYLCASSADTSGANVLTFGAGSRLTVL.